One and the same sample provided the 14 T cell receptor beta chains below, sequenced in a study of Ad26.COV2.S vaccination and SARS-CoV-2 variants. Clones were read by immunoSEQ multiplex PCR, and TCRdb kept only the in-frame ones, dropping some. The sample carries about 240,000 clones, 88% recorded once. Regarding treatment: roughly 20 received Ad26.COV2.S at low or high dose, single or two shots; five or six received placebo; per-sample allocation not given. Sampling was done on day 63 after the first vaccine or placebo injection. The sample here was peripheral blood, taken in a trial of Ad26.COV2.S vaccine versus placebo. These receptors originate from a person between 18 and 65 years old who received the Ad26.COV2.S COVID-19 vaccine or a placebo.

The chain employs TRBV21-1 and TRBJ2-7; TRBD2, the D gene given by the table, was not confirmed from the DNA. TRBV21-1 has pseudogene status. CDR3 length: 14 amino acids. CDR3 sequence reads: CASSTLKVLYEQYF. The CDR3 bases are TGTGCCAGCAGCACGCTAAAAGTTTTGTACGAGCAGTACTTC.

This chain connects TRBV10-3 to TRBJ1-1; 7 positions agree with TRBD1. J gave up 0 bases and V 5 bases, and 6 bases lay outside the gene matches. The CDR3 consists of 15 residues. CDR1 is ENHRY and CDR2 is SYGVKD in the germline V gene. In DNA form, the CDR3 reads TGTGCCATCAGTAAAACGGGACAGTTGAACACTGAAGCTTTCTTT. Translation gives CAISKTGQLNTEAFF.

The genes are TRBV3-1 (or the pseudogene TRBV3-2) and TRBJ2-7; tentatively, D is TRBD1 (7 bases). CDR1 is LGHDT, CDR2 YNNKEL, per germline (reference sequence). Trimming cost V 0 bases and J 1 base, with 22 bases left between them. The CDR3 contains 19 residues. The CDR3 protein is CASSQDRGDSQGYSYEQYF. CDR3 coding DNA: TGTGCCAGCAGCCAAGATAGGGGGGACAGCCAAGGCTATTCCTACGAGCAGTACTTC.

The gene calls are TRBV27 and TRBJ1-2, with 11 bases lining up with TRBD1. V dropped 0 bases and J dropped 4; count of bases not matched to a gene: 4. This CDR3 has 16 residues. Per the germline V gene, CDR1 is MNHEY and CDR2 is SMNVEV (reference sequence). The CDR3 bases are TGTGCCAGCAGTTTATCCGGACAGGGGGCTATCTATGGCTACACCTTC. This sequence encodes CASSLSGQGAIYGYTF.

This chain uses TRBV18 with TRBJ2-5; 10 nucleotides line up with TRBD2. The CDR3 is 17 residues long. V trimming: 0 bases; J trimming: 2 bases; junction bases outside the gene matches: 6. Germline-derived CDR1 and CDR2 are KGHSH and LQKENI. CDR3 DNA: TGTGCCAGCTCACCACCGATAGCGGGGGGCTTACAAGAGACCCAGTACTTC. It encodes CASSPPIAGGLQETQYF.

This rearrangement joins TRBV19 to TRBJ1-5; TRBD1 aligns across 11 bases. Germline lookup yields CDR1 LNHDA and CDR2 SQIVND (reference sequence). The V segment lost 11 bases and the J segment 2 bases; nucleotides outside the gene matches: 11. This CDR3 has 16 amino acids. The CDR3 sequence is CAVSGQGGEGNQPQHF. Written as DNA, the CDR3 is TGTGCCGTATCGGGACAGGGGGGAGAAGGCAATCAGCCCCAGCATTTT. Variable domain in full (rest from reference TRBV19 and TRBJ1-5): DGGITQSPKYLFRKEGQNVTLSCEQNLNHDAMYWYRQDPGQGLRLIYYSQIVNDFQKGDIAEGYSVSREKKESFPLTVTSAQKNPTAFYLCAVSGQGGEGNQPQHFGDGTRLSIL.

The chain has TRBV6-5 and TRBJ2-7, with D unresolved. V lost 4 bases and J lost 0, with 4 bases in between. The CDR3 has 12 amino acids. Germline lookup yields CDR1 MNHEY and CDR2 SVGAGI. CDR3 nucleotide sequence: TGTGCCAGCAGTTCCTCCTCCTACGAGCAGTACTTC. Its translation: CASSSSSYEQYF.

V usage is TRBV7-9 and J usage is TRBJ2-7; D perhaps matches TRBD1 (6 bases). Per germline, CDR1 SEHNR and CDR2 FQNEAQ (reference sequence). This CDR3 spans 12 amino acids. The V gene lost 5 bases and the J gene lost 6 bases, with 11 bases spanning the gap. The chain's CDR3 is CASSQSRGEQYF. CDR3 bases: TGTGCCAGCAGCCAATCCAGGGGCGAGCAGTACTTC.

This chain uses TRBV11-3 with TRBJ2-1; D perhaps matches TRBD1 (5 bases). Germline V CDR1 and CDR2: SGHNT, YENEEA. The germline V and J ends were trimmed by 3 bases and 7 bases, with 13 bases remaining between them. The CDR3 spans 14 residues. The CDR3 is CASSFSRARNEQFF. The CDR3, as DNA: TGTGCCAGCAGCTTTAGCAGGGCCCGAAATGAGCAGTTCTTC.

Turning to this clone: The sample holds other DNA sequences that translate to the same CDR3. The chain has TRBV11-1 and TRBJ2-3, with D perhaps TRBD2 (7 bases). The CDR3 contains 15 residues. Per germline, CDR1 SGHAT and CDR2 FQDESV (reference sequence). V gave up 1 base and J gave up 1 base, with 9 bases separating them. CDR3 nucleotides: TGTGCCAGCAGCTTAGGGGGGGGCGGCACAGATACGCAGTATTTT. Translated, it gives CASSLGGGGTDTQYF.

V is TRBV10-3 and J is TRBJ2-1; 9 bases are a match to TRBD2. Per germline, CDR1 ENHRY and CDR2 SYGVKD. V shed 8 bases and J 8 bases; nucleotides not matched to a gene: 13. This CDR3 is 15 amino acids long. As DNA, the CDR3 is TGTGCCATCGGCCAGGGGGTAGCGGGAGCCGATGAGCAGTTCTTC. This sequence encodes CAIGQGVAGADEQFF.

The rearrangement uses TRBV7-2 and TRBJ1-6; 10 nucleotides agree with TRBD1. This CDR3 has 15 residues. The V gene's germline CDR1 is SGHTA and CDR2 FQGNSA. J gave up 6 bases and V 5 bases, and 4 bases lay outside the gene matches. The CDR3 loop is CASSPRTGGNSPLHF. Here the CDR3 DNA reads TGTGCCAGCAGCCCGCGGACAGGGGGTAATTCACCCCTCCACTTT.

V usage is TRBV6-2 or TRBV6-3 and J usage is TRBJ2-6; either TRBD1 or TRBD2 may supply D (6 bases each). The CDR3 is 20 amino acids. From germline, CDR1 is MNHEY and CDR2 SVGEGT. Trimming took off 0 bases at V and 0 bases at J, with 18 bases between the two ends. CDR3 amino acids: CASSYSSGGGVVSGANVLTF. In nucleotides, the CDR3 is TGTGCCAGCAGTTACTCTTCTGGAGGGGGAGTCGTCTCTGGGGCCAACGTCCTGACTTTC.

CDR3 DNA sequence: TGTGCCAGCGGCGAGATCATGAACACTGAAGCTTTCTTT. It is translated as CASGEIMNTEAFF. V usage is TRBV9 and J usage is TRBJ1-1; no clear D. The CDR3 loop spans 13 amino acids. Germline-derived CDR1 and CDR2 are SGDLS and YYNGEE. V gave up 7 bases and J gave up 0 bases, with 10 bases separating them.